The 9 T cell receptor beta chains listed next were all sequenced from one sample in a study of T cell responses to AZD1222 COVID-19 vaccine. Produced via immunoSEQ multiplex PCR; TCRdb's table is partial and in-frame only. The table has around 200,000 clones, about 86% seen once. This specimen was peripheral blood, taken on day 0 of AZD1222 vaccination. All receptors come from an adult in good health.

The chain links TRBV10-3 to TRBJ2-2, with D uncertain. The V end lost 2 bases, the J end lost 7 bases, and 17 bases lay between the germline ends. The germline gives CDR1 ENHRY, CDR2 SYGVKD. This CDR3 is built from 16 residues. The CDR3 loop is CAISEQEPPAGGELFF. In nucleotides, the CDR3 is TGTGCCATCAGTGAGCAGGAACCCCCGGCCGGCGGGGAGCTGTTTTTT.

Notes on this clone: Additional DNA sequences in this sample encode the identical CDR3. The chain couples TRBV5-1 to TRBJ1-2; D remains ambiguous. The CDR3 runs to 13 residues. Trimming stripped 4 bases from V and 2 bases from J, with 9 bases between. The germline V gene has CDR1 SGHRS and CDR2 YFSETQ. Written as DNA, the CDR3 is TGCGCCAGCAGCCCCCGAGAGAACTATGGCTACACCTTC. Its translation: CASSPRENYGYTF.

The rearrangement links TRBV11-2 to TRBJ2-3; TRBD2 matches 7 bases. V shed 3 bases and J 3 bases; nucleotides not matched to a gene: 0. From germline, CDR1 is SGHAT and CDR2 FQNNGV. The CDR3 is made up of 13 amino acids. The CDR3 is CASSFSGTDTQYF. The CDR3 coding sequence is TGTGCCAGCAGCTTTAGCGGGACAGATACGCAGTATTTT.

The sample holds one count of this clone. The V gene is TRBV7-2, the J gene TRBJ1-1; TRBD1 matches 10 bases. V was clipped by 5 bases and J by 5 bases; unmatched bases: 5. The germline V gene encodes CDR1 SGHTA and CDR2 FQGNSA. The CDR3 contains 14 residues. This CDR3 reads CASSTRTGGTEAFF. The CDR3 bases are TGTGCCAGCAGCACCCGGACAGGGGGGACTGAAGCTTTCTTT.

V and J are TRBV4-3 and TRBJ1-2; TRBD1 agrees at 9 bases. V lost 0 bases to trimming and J lost 0 bases; unmatched junction nucleotides: 5. Germline V gene lookup returns CDR1 LGHNA and CDR2 YSLEER. There are 17 residues in the CDR3. This CDR3 reads CASSQDNRGQANYGYTF. The CDR3 nucleotides are TGCGCCAGCAGCCAAGATAACAGGGGGCAAGCTAACTATGGCTACACCTTC.

This chain links TRBV9 with TRBJ1-5; D may be TRBD1 (5 bases). V was cut by 4 bases and J by 9 bases, with 17 bases left in between. CDR1 is SGDLS and CDR2 is YYNGEE in the germline V gene. The CDR3 covers 14 residues. The CDR3 spells CASSPDSGVRPQHF. DNA of the CDR3: TGTGCCAGCAGCCCCGACAGTGGTGTTCGGCCCCAGCATTTT.

This clone was picked up one time. The chain joins TRBV7-6 to TRBJ1-4, with 8 positions matching TRBD1. The V segment lost 3 bases and the J segment 0 bases; nucleotides outside the gene matches: 3. The CDR3 contains 16 residues. Germline V gives CDR1 SGHVS, CDR2 FNYEAQ. As DNA, the CDR3 is TGTGCCAGCAGCTTCACAGGGGGTTCAACTAATGAAAAACTGTTTTTT. This gives the protein CASSFTGGSTNEKLFF.

The chain combines TRBV6-1 with TRBJ2-2, with no clear D. The CDR3 runs to 16 residues. Germline loops: CDR1 MNHNS, CDR2 SASEGT. V gave up 0 bases and J gave up 2 bases, with 10 bases separating them. In DNA form, the CDR3 reads TGTGCCAGCAGTGAAGCCGACACCTTAAACACCGGGGAGCTGTTTTTT. As protein: CASSEADTLNTGELFF.

The chain is built from TRBV5-6 and TRBJ2-3; 11 nucleotides line up with TRBD2. Unmatched junction bases numbered 4, after V lost 3 bases and J lost 10 bases. CDR1 and CDR2 (germline): SGHDT, YYEEEE. There are 13 residues in the CDR3. CDR3 in amino acids: CASSSLAGVSQYF. CDR3 in DNA: TGTGCCAGCAGCTCACTAGCGGGAGTATCGCAGTATTTT. The full variable domain, rest sourced from reference TRBV5-6 and TRBJ2-3, is DAGVTQSPTHLIKTRGQQVTLRCSPKSGHDTVSWYQQALGQGPQFIFQYYEEEERQRGNFPDRFSGHQFPNYSSELNVNALLLGDSALYLCASSSLAGVSQYFGPGTRLTVL.